Listed below are T cell receptor beta chains from one sample, sequenced in a study of early T cells in non-severe SARS-CoV-2 infection. TCRdb used MiXCR to reprocess the 5' RACE reads, holding one entry per CDR3 protein. The sample includes 45,000 to 70,000 distinct CDR3 sequences, 6% to 7% of them seen just once. Specimen: whole blood. Every receptor here comes from an adult who was a healthcare worker with PCR-confirmed SARS-CoV-2 infection or an uninfected control (not recorded which). Each CDR3 is given with its conserved first and last residue. Fields, in order: V gene, J gene, clone size, D gene, CDR3 protein, CDR3 DNA. A D gene is named only where the DNA matches it firmly. A row's size may be missing; if present it is once, few, many or a size class.

TRBV27	TRBJ2-7	many	TRBD2	CASRPNRLAGDPFSYEQYF	TGTGCCAGCAGACCGAACAGACTAGCGGGGGACCCTTTTTCCTACGAGCAGTACTTC
TRBV7-2	TRBJ1-6	few	NA	CASSTSEGRISPLHF	TGTGCCAGCAGCACCTCAGAGGGCAGAATTTCACCCCTCCACTTT
TRBV7-9	TRBJ2-5	many	NA	CASSPARTVLGETQYF	TGTGCCAGCAGCCCCGCCCGGACAGTTCTAGGAGAGACCCAGTACTTC
TRBV7-8	TRBJ2-3	medium-sized	TRBD2	CASSLERGSTDTQYF	TGTGCCAGCAGCTTAGAGCGGGGATCCACAGATACGCAGTATTTT
TRBV4-1	TRBJ2-3	many	TRBD1	CASSQVRAGGDTQYF	TGCGCCAGCAGCCAAGTCCGAGCAGGGGGAGATACGCAGTATTTT
TRBV7-8	TRBJ1-2	many	TRBD1	CASSPTGRNYGYTF	TGTGCCAGCTCCCCGACAGGGAGGAACTATGGCTACACCTTC
TRBV7-3	TRBJ2-7	many	NA	CARLEGDEQYF	TGTGCCAGGCTCGAGGGGGACGAGCAGTACTTC
TRBV10-1	TRBJ1-1	many	TRBD1	CASRGTGRSEAFF	TGCGCCAGCAGAGGGACAGGGCGCTCTGAAGCTTTCTTT
TRBV20-1	TRBJ1-1	few	NA	CSPLRDTEAFF	TGCAGTCCCCTCCGGGACACTGAAGCTTTCTTT
TRBV7-6	TRBJ2-3	many	NA	CASSPMGQTDTQYF	TGTGCCAGCAGCCCCATGGGGCAGACAGATACGCAGTATTTT
TRBV5-1	TRBJ2-5	NA	TRBD2	CASSLAVGSGLAGFLQQETQYF	TGCGCCAGCAGCTTGGCCGTTGGGTCCGGACTAGCGGGGTTCTTACAACAAGAGACCCAGTACTTC
TRBV6-4	TRBJ2-3	few	TRBD2	CASSDSGGSTDTQYF	TGTGCCAGCAGTGACAGCGGGGGAAGCACAGATACGCAGTATTTT
TRBV7-6	TRBJ1-2	many	NA	CASSLAQGSGYTF	TGTGCCAGCAGCTTAGCGCAAGGTTCTGGCTACACCTTC
TRBV6-2/TRBV6-3	TRBJ1-6	many	TRBD1	CASSGQGQTLHF	TGTGCCAGCAGCGGACAGGGGCAAACCCTCCACTTT
TRBV5-8	TRBJ1-1	NA	NA	CASSFPPNTEAFF	TGTGCCAGCAGCTTCCCCCCAAACACTGAAGCTTTCTTT
TRBV19	TRBJ2-6	many	NA	CASNGNGAGANVLTF	TGTGCCAGTAACGGCAACGGGGCTGGGGCCAACGTCCTGACTTTC
TRBV10-3	TRBJ2-3	few	NA	CAISELAASTDTQYF	TGTGCCATCAGTGAGTTGGCAGCAAGCACAGATACGCAGTATTTT
TRBV12-3/TRBV12-4	TRBJ1-5	many	TRBD1	CASSKQGNQPQHF	TGTGCCAGCAGTAAACAGGGGAATCAGCCCCAGCATTTT
TRBV20-1	TRBJ2-1	many	NA	CSARGDDYSYNEQFF	TGCAGTGCTAGAGGTGACGACTACTCCTACAATGAGCAGTTCTTC
TRBV15	TRBJ1-1	many	TRBD1	CATSRERQGLRTEAFF	TGTGCCACCAGCAGAGAGCGACAGGGTTTGAGGACTGAAGCTTTCTTT
TRBV6-5	TRBJ2-3	NA	TRBD2	CASRAGAGNTQYF	TGTGCCAGTAGAGCGGGAGCCGGTAATACGCAGTATTTT
TRBV6-5	TRBJ2-7	many	TRBD1	CASSRGTKSYEQYF	TGTGCCAGCTCCAGGGGGACAAAATCCTACGAGCAGTACTTC
TRBV9	TRBJ2-7	many	TRBD1	CASSATWDRGREQYF	TGTGCCAGCAGCGCCACGTGGGACAGGGGTCGTGAGCAGTACTTC
TRBV7-2	TRBJ2-4	many	NA	CASSLGRSKNIQYF	TGTGCCAGCAGCTTAGGCAGATCCAAAAACATTCAGTACTTC
TRBV7-2	TRBJ2-5	few	NA	CASSLGAQETQYF	TGTGCCAGCAGCTTAGGAGCGCAAGAGACCCAGTACTTC
TRBV6-1	TRBJ2-1	few	NA	CAATREPSNEQFF	TGTGCCGCAACTCGGGAACCCTCCAATGAGCAGTTCTTC
TRBV15	TRBJ2-1	NA	TRBD2	CATTGLAGASYNEQFF	TGTGCCACGACCGGACTAGCGGGGGCCTCCTACAATGAGCAGTTCTTC
TRBV19	TRBJ2-5	few	NA	CASSIDPARAETQYF	TGTGCCAGTAGTATAGATCCGGCTAGAGCGGAGACCCAGTACTTC
TRBV24-1	TRBJ2-1	many	NA	CATSDTTTTGYIQFF	TGTGCCACCAGTGATACGACTACCACAGGGTATATCCAGTTCTTC
TRBV6-2/TRBV6-3	TRBJ1-1	many	NA	CASRRDPNTEAFF	TGTGCCAGCAGACGAGACCCGAACACTGAAGCTTTCTTT
TRBV11-3	TRBJ2-3	few	TRBD2	CASSLGRGGADTQYF	TGTGCCAGCAGCTTAGGGCGGGGGGGAGCAGATACGCAGTATTTT
TRBV5-6	TRBJ2-5	many	NA	CASSSYQETQYF	TGTGCCAGCAGCTCATACCAAGAGACCCAGTACTTC
TRBV6-5	TRBJ1-5	many	TRBD1	CASRSQGDGNQPQHF	TGTGCCAGCAGGTCACAGGGGGATGGCAATCAGCCCCAGCATTTT
TRBV9	TRBJ2-5	few	NA	CASSTFGLETQYF	TGTGCCAGCAGTACCTTTGGATTGGAGACCCAGTACTTC
TRBV12-3/TRBV12-4	TRBJ2-1	many	NA	CASSSAGHNEQFF	TGTGCCAGCAGTTCGGCCGGACACAATGAGCAGTTCTTC
TRBV12-3/TRBV12-4	TRBJ1-1	many	NA	CASSTLSEAFF	TGTGCCAGCAGTACATTATCTGAAGCTTTCTTT